The clone carrying this T cell receptor beta chain was observed a single time. Its antigen is not known. The data were produced by immunoSEQ multiplex PCR, yet TCRdb's version contains in-frame clones alone and is incomplete. The data hold about 2 million clones, with about 95% observed a single time. CD45RO-negative CD8 cells positively selected for CCR7 made up the naive population, which excluded terminally differentiated effector memory CD45RA+ cells. None of the donors, who were healthy HIV-negative adults, had recently had acute infections or vaccinations. The data were taken from a study of shared clonotypes between healthy human individuals. Overall study findings and caveats: Sampling covered blood only; tissue repertoires likely differ.

Germline V lookup: CDR1 MDHEN, CDR2 SYDVKM. The CDR3 is 15 amino acids. V lost 7 bases and J lost 0, with 16 bases in between. The material sequenced was naive CD8+ T cells sorted from blood. The rearrangement joins TRBV28 to TRBJ2-7; D tentatively reads TRBD1 or TRBD2 (6 bases each). The TCR was taken from a man between 18 and 29 years old in good health. The CDR3 reads CASNLVGGSSYEQYF. CDR3 coding DNA: TGTGCCAGCAACTTAGTAGGGGGGAGCTCCTACGAGCAGTACTTC. The full variable domain, with the rest looked up from reference TRBV28 and TRBJ2-7, is DVKVTQSSRYLVKRTGEKVFLECVQDMDHENMFWYRQDPGLGLRLIYFSYDVKMKEKGDIPEGYSVSREKKERFSLILESASTNQTSMYLCASNLVGGSSYEQYFGPGTRLTVT.